The 8 T cell receptor beta chains in this list originate from one sample, sequenced in a study of T cell responses to AZD1222 COVID-19 vaccine. Sequencing was performed with immunoSEQ multiplex PCR; in TCRdb, only in-frame clones are kept and a portion is missing. The sample lists around 250,000 clones, approximately 95% seen once, with around 0.58% in the top ten. Sequencing used peripheral blood, obtained on day 0 of AZD1222 vaccination. The receptor set was obtained from an adult in good health.

J is TRBJ1-1 and V is TRBV2; no definite D call. The V gene's germline CDR1 is SNHLY and CDR2 FYNNEI. V gave up 6 bases and J gave up 3 bases, with 17 bases separating them. The CDR3 spans 15 residues. CDR3 nucleotides: TGTGCCAGCAGGAGGACCGACCTCTGGGACACTGAAGCTTTCTTT. Amino acids: CASRRTDLWDTEAFF.

This clone was observed once. The rearrangement uses TRBV11-3 and TRBJ2-2; D unclear. Between the trimmed V and J ends, which lost 4 bases and 2 bases, there was a span of 8 bases. CDR3 length: 14 residues. Germline V lookup: CDR1 SGHNT, CDR2 YENEEA. This CDR3 is CASSSHLNTGELFF. The CDR3 DNA sequence: TGTGCCAGCAGCTCCCACTTAAACACCGGGGAGCTGTTTTTT. Using reference TRBV11-3 and TRBJ2-2 for the parts outside the CDR3, the full variable domain is EAGVVQSPRYKIIEKKQPVAFWCNPISGHNTLYWYLQNLGQGPELLIRYENEEAVDDSQLPKDRFSAERLKGVDSTLKIQPAELGDSAVYLCASSSHLNTGELFFGEGSRLTVL.

This clone was observed a single time. CDR3 DNA sequence: TGTGCCAGCAGCCCCCGACTAGCGAGGGGTGAGACCCAGTACTTC. Translation: CASSPRLARGETQYF. The chain has TRBV11-2 and TRBJ2-5; 8 bases align to TRBD2. CDR1 SGHAT and CDR2 FQNNGV come from the germline V gene. With V trimmed by 5 bases and J by 5 bases, 10 bases remained unmatched. This CDR3 comprises 15 residues.

This chain joins TRBV7-9 and TRBJ2-7; no clear D gene. V lost 5 bases to trimming and J lost 4 bases, with 9 bases between them. This CDR3 has 12 amino acids. Germline assignment: CDR1 SEHNR and CDR2 FQNEAQ (reference sequence). CDR3 sequence reads: CASSAGFYEQYF. CDR3 sequence (DNA): TGTGCCAGCAGCGCTGGTTTTTACGAGCAGTACTTC.

A note on this clone: Other DNA sequences of this sample code for an identical CDR3. The chain carries TRBV28 and TRBJ1-1; D not resolved. Trimming left V 6 bases short and J 0 bases short, with 14 bases between. The germline V gene encodes CDR1 MDHEN and CDR2 SYDVKM. The CDR3 has 15 residues. Here the CDR3 DNA reads TGTGCCAGCAGCCCCCGGGGAGGAATGAACACTGAAGCTTTCTTT. Translated: CASSPRGGMNTEAFF.

V and J are TRBV6-5 and TRBJ2-7, with D possibly being TRBD2 (6 bases). CDR1 and CDR2 from the germline V gene are MNHEY and SVGAGI. With 0 bases removed from V and 3 bases from J, the gap between germline ends came to 12 bases. The CDR3 loop spans 15 amino acids. Here the CDR3 reads CASSYSGGWDYEQYF. CDR3 coding DNA: TGTGCCAGCAGTTACTCGGGAGGCTGGGACTACGAGCAGTACTTC.

The chain uses TRBV2 and TRBJ1-2; D remains unclear. Trimming shortened V by 4 bases and J by 6 bases, and 6 bases separated the two germline ends. Germline CDR1 and CDR2: SNHLY and FYNNEI. This CDR3 is 11 amino acids long. The CDR3 nucleotides are TGTGCCAGCAGTGTTGCTGATGGCTACACCTTC. This translates into CASSVADGYTF. Complete variable domain (other parts from reference TRBV2 and TRBJ1-2): EPEVTQTPSHQVTQMGQEVILRCVPISNHLYFYWYRQILGQKVEFLVSFYNNEISEKSEIFDDQFSVERPDGSNFTLKIRSTKLEDSAMYFCASSVADGYTFGSGTRLTVV.

The chain joins TRBV2 to TRBJ1-3, with a tentative D call TRBD1 (5 bases). CDR1 is SNHLY and CDR2 is FYNNEI in the germline V gene. Trimming took off 10 bases at V and 5 bases at J, with 18 bases between the two ends. The CDR3 is 14 residues long. CDR3 sequence reads: CATQGSVTRNTIYF. The CDR3 DNA is TGTGCCACCCAGGGATCTGTCACGAGAAACACCATATATTTT.